Below are 24 T cell receptor beta chains sequenced from a single sample in a study of response to subunit inactivated influenza vaccine. TCRdb used MiXCR to reprocess the RT-PCR reads, holding one entry per CDR3 protein. The repertoire includes about 650,000 distinct CDR3 sequences, 15% to 18% of them detected once, and around 10% sits in the top ten. Material: PBMCs from blood, obtained about 11 days after vaccination. The receptors were sampled from a man over 45 who received an inactivated influenza vaccine.

This clonotype was detected a few times. The genes are TRBV24-1 and TRBJ2-1; D may correspond to TRBD1 or TRBD2 (5 bases each). CDR3 size: 14 residues. Trimming took 2 bases from V and 9 from J, leaving 13 bases between them. Germline V gives CDR1 KGHDR, CDR2 SFDVKD. CDR3 region: CATSDWDPGVEQFF. In DNA, the CDR3 is TGTGCCACCAGTGATTGGGACCCAGGAGTTGAGCAGTTCTTC.

The rearrangement uses TRBV6-2 or TRBV6-3 and TRBJ1-2; no reliable D call. The CDR3 totals 16 residues. V lost 4 bases and J lost 0, with 15 bases in between. Germline loops: CDR1 MNHEY, CDR2 SVGEGT. This CDR3 reads CASSFTGPRPNYGYTF. CDR3 nucleotide sequence: TGTGCCAGCAGTTTCACCGGGCCTAGGCCTAACTATGGCTACACCTTC.

There are many counts of this clonotype. The chain employs TRBV20-1 and TRBJ1-1; 7 nucleotides line up with TRBD1. J was trimmed by 6 bases and V by 0 bases; bases with no gene match: 4. Per germline, CDR1 DFQATT and CDR2 SNEGSKA (reference sequence). This CDR3 region has 13 residues. CDR3 amino acids: CSAREGQRPEAFF. CDR3 nucleotide sequence: TGCAGTGCTAGAGAGGGACAGCGGCCTGAAGCTTTCTTT.

This clonotype appeared a few times. V usage is TRBV20-1 and J usage is TRBJ2-7, with 8 bases lining up with TRBD2. J gave up 3 bases and V 6 bases, and 19 bases lay outside the gene matches. There are 17 residues in the CDR3. CDR1 DFQATT and CDR2 SNEGSKA come from the germline V gene (reference sequence). CDR3 protein: CSAVGREGGRSLYEQYF. The CDR3 DNA reads as TGCAGTGCCGTCGGACGGGAGGGGGGACGATCACTCTACGAGCAGTACTTC.

This clonotype was recorded many times. V usage is TRBV9 and J usage is TRBJ2-1; 7 bases align to TRBD2. Germline values: CDR1 SGDLS, CDR2 YYNGEE. V trimming: 3 bases; J trimming: 6 bases; junction bases outside the gene matches: 9. CDR3 length equals 15 residues. CDR3 loop: CASSEEAGASNEQFF. Written as DNA, the CDR3 is TGTGCCAGCAGCGAAGAGGCGGGAGCTAGCAATGAGCAGTTCTTC.

The chain links TRBV20-1 to TRBJ2-3; D is possibly TRBD2 (6 bases). V was clipped by 1 base and J by 4 bases, with 12 bases between them. CDR3 length equals 14 residues. From germline, CDR1 is DFQATT and CDR2 SNEGSKA (reference sequence). The chain's CDR3 is CSARATRGSDTQYF. The CDR3 nucleotides are TGCAGTGCTAGAGCGACTAGGGGCTCAGATACGCAGTATTTT.

This clonotype showed up many times. The V gene is TRBV7-9, the J gene TRBJ2-1, with 16 bases that match TRBD2. Germline values: CDR1 SEHNR, CDR2 FQNEAQ (reference sequence). V shed 5 bases, J shed 8 bases, and the junction held 9 bases outside the gene matches. This CDR3 region has 17 residues. CDR3 sequence: CASSPGTSGRARHEQFF. CDR3 sequence (DNA): TGTGCCAGCAGCCCCGGGACTAGCGGGAGGGCCAGGCATGAGCAGTTCTTC. The full variable domain, rest sourced from reference TRBV7-9 and TRBJ2-1, is DTGVSQNPRHKITKRGQNVTFRCDPISEHNRLYWYRQTLGQGPEFLTYFQNEAQLEKSRLLSDRFSAERPKGSFSTLEIQRTEQGDSAMYLCASSPGTSGRARHEQFFGPGTRLTVL.

The chain employs TRBV2 and TRBJ1-5; 7 nucleotides line up with TRBD1. The CDR3 has 14 amino acids. Looked up from germline, CDR1 is SNHLY and CDR2 is FYNNEI. The V segment lost 3 bases and the J segment 11 bases; nucleotides outside the gene matches: 10. CDR3 sequence (DNA): TGTGCCAGCAGTGATTTGGGACAGCTGGCGGCCCAGCATTTT. Protein sequence: CASSDLGQLAAQHF.

The chain employs TRBV11-3 and TRBJ1-1; 12 bases fit TRBD1. With V trimmed by 3 bases and J by 6 bases, 2 bases remained unmatched. The length of the CDR3 is 14 residues. The germline V gene encodes CDR1 SGHNT and CDR2 YENEEA. The CDR3 here is CASSLGQGAAEAFF. For the CDR3, the DNA is TGTGCCAGCAGCTTGGGACAGGGGGCAGCTGAAGCTTTCTTT.

The V gene is TRBV10-3, the J gene TRBJ1-1; 9 positions agree with TRBD1. The CDR3 extends over 13 amino acids. Germline V gene lookup returns CDR1 ENHRY and CDR2 SYGVKD. V dropped 11 bases and J dropped 5; count of bases not matched to a gene: 9. In nucleotides, the CDR3 is TGTGCCTCCGCCGGACAGGGGAGAACTGAAGCTTTCTTT. Encoded protein: CASAGQGRTEAFF.

The chain recombines TRBV6-2 or TRBV6-3 with TRBJ2-4, with D perhaps matching TRBD2 (5 bases). The CDR3 covers 16 residues. V was cut by 0 bases and J by 5 bases, with 14 bases left in between. Germline V lookup: CDR1 MNHEY, CDR2 SVGEGT. The CDR3 protein is CASSYSGKGDQNIQYF. Here the CDR3 DNA reads TGTGCCAGCAGTTACTCGGGGAAGGGAGACCAAAACATTCAGTACTTC.

V gene TRBV6-1 combines with J gene TRBJ1-6; D may be TRBD1 (5 bases). The CDR3 has 16 residues. V was shortened by 1 base and J by 10 bases, with 17 bases between the two germline ends. Germline V gene data show CDR1 as MNHNS and CDR2 as SASEGT. The CDR3 region is CASSEGGSTGVSPLHF. The CDR3 nucleotides read TGTGCCAGCAGTGAAGGAGGGAGCACAGGTGTCTCACCCCTCCACTTT.

There are a few counts of this clonotype. The V gene is TRBV12-3 or TRBV12-4, the J gene TRBJ1-2, with 7 bases identical to TRBD1. This CDR3 is 14 amino acids long. J was trimmed by 4 bases and V by 6 bases; bases with no gene match: 8. CDR3 loop: CASSYVGTVYGYTF. The DNA for the CDR3 is TGTGCCAGCAGCTACGTTGGGACAGTCTATGGCTACACCTTC.

This clonotype was observed a few times. V gene TRBV5-6 combines with J gene TRBJ2-7, with D tentatively TRBD1 (6 bases). CDR1 and CDR2 from the germline V gene are SGHDT and YYEEEE. Trimming pared 3 bases from V and 2 bases from J, leaving 15 bases between. This CDR3 is 15 amino acids long. CDR3 in DNA: TGTGCCAGCAGCTGGTGGACAGAGATCCCCTACGAGCAGTACTTC. This codes for CASSWWTEIPYEQYF.

V gene TRBV29-1 combines with J gene TRBJ1-4, with D maybe TRBD1 (5 bases). Germline CDR1 and CDR2: SQVTM and ANQGSEA. The CDR3 sequence is 14 residues long. V shed 6 bases and J shed 4 bases, with 15 bases lying between them. CDR3 sequence reads: CSVQERDRNEKLFF. The CDR3 coding sequence is TGCAGCGTCCAAGAGAGGGACCGTAATGAAAAACTGTTTTTT.

This clonotype was counted between two and nine times. The V call is TRBV11-2, the J call TRBJ2-3; D may correspond to TRBD1 or TRBD2 (6 bases each). CDR1 and CDR2 from the germline V gene are SGHAT and FQNNGV. The CDR3 consists of 15 residues. V lost 3 bases and J lost 6, with 16 bases in between. The CDR3 DNA follows: TGTGCCAGCAGCTTCGGGAGCGGAGGGGGGGATACGCAGTATTTT. It encodes CASSFGSGGGDTQYF.

V usage is TRBV2 and J usage is TRBJ1-4; 8 positions agree with TRBD1. Germline V gene lookup returns CDR1 SNHLY and CDR2 FYNNEI. J was trimmed by 0 bases and V by 8 bases; bases with no gene match: 5. The CDR3 extends over 15 amino acids. CDR3 region: CASGHRGATNEKLFF. The DNA for the CDR3 is TGTGCCAGCGGACACAGGGGGGCAACTAATGAAAAACTGTTTTTT.

This clonotype was counted only a few times. The chain's CDR3 is CATSDQKANYGYTF. The CDR3 nucleotides are TGTGCCACCAGTGATCAGAAAGCTAACTATGGCTACACCTTC. The chain joins TRBV24-1 to TRBJ1-2; D gene ambiguous. V lost 3 bases, J lost 0 bases, and 7 bases lay in between. CDR3 length: 14 amino acids. Germline CDR1 and CDR2: KGHDR and SFDVKD.

V and J are TRBV19 and TRBJ1-5; 9 bases map to TRBD1. The CDR3 consists of 17 residues. Trimming cost V 5 bases and J 1 base; bases outside gene matches: 9. Germline lookup yields CDR1 LNHDA and CDR2 SQIVND (reference sequence). The CDR3 reads CASSLTGQGGSNQPQHF. The CDR3, as DNA: TGTGCCAGTAGTCTCACGGGACAGGGAGGGAGCAATCAGCCCCAGCATTTT.

This clonotype was counted ten times or more. The genes are TRBV5-6 and TRBJ2-7; 10 nucleotides align to TRBD2. CDR1 is SGHDT and CDR2 is YYEEEE in the germline V gene. V was clipped by 3 bases and J by 5 bases; unmatched bases: 2. The CDR3 spans 13 residues. CDR3 nucleotides: TGTGCCAGCAGCTACGGGACTAGCGACGAGCAGTACTTC. It codes for CASSYGTSDEQYF.

A few counts support this clonotype. The chain has TRBV20-1 and TRBJ2-7; TRBD2 matches at 10 bases. In germline, CDR1 is DFQATT, CDR2 SNEGSKA (reference sequence). The CDR3 contains 15 residues. Germline trimming cut 0 bases from V and 4 bases from J; bases unmatched to any gene: 6. The CDR3 protein is CSARDSASGRYEQYF. CDR3 nucleotide sequence: TGCAGTGCTAGAGATTCGGCTAGCGGGAGATACGAGCAGTACTTC.

This clonotype was counted only a few times. The gene calls are TRBV29-1 and TRBJ2-1, with D possibly TRBD2 on 6 matching bases. Trimming stripped 7 bases from V and 0 bases from J, with 10 bases between. CDR3 size: 13 residues. Looked up from germline, CDR1 is SQVTM and CDR2 is ANQGSEA. CDR3: CSGGTDSYNEQFF. In DNA form, the CDR3 reads TGCAGCGGCGGGACGGACTCCTACAATGAGCAGTTCTTC.

This clonotype occurred a few times. J is TRBJ1-2 and V is TRBV2; 9 positions agree with TRBD1. The V gene's germline CDR1 is SNHLY and CDR2 FYNNEI. CDR3 length: 12 amino acids. V lost 10 bases to trimming and J lost 5 bases; unmatched junction nucleotides: 5. The CDR3 coding sequence is TGTGCCACCCGACAGGGGGGGTATGGCTACACCTTC. Protein: CATRQGGYGYTF.

The CDR3 region is CASRLTSGRAGGNIQYF. For the CDR3, the DNA is TGTGCCAGCAGGCTTACTAGCGGGAGGGCCGGGGGGAACATTCAGTACTTC. The chain links TRBV12-3 or TRBV12-4 to TRBJ2-4; 13 bases line up with TRBD2. Losses at the gene ends were 6 bases for V and 7 bases for J; bases not matched to a gene: 12. The CDR3 covers 17 residues.